The TCR beta chain under discussion was sequenced for a study of blood T cell repertoires in COVID-19. Across the whole study: Whether acute or convalescent, the COVID-19 samples came from the United States, Italy and Spain.

Clinical history reported by participants formed the basis on which cohorts were assigned. Original analysis: Reference gene primer amplification yielded estimated nucleated cell counts. Clones were read by immunoSEQ multiplex PCR, and TCRdb kept only the in-frame ones, dropping some. V and J calls plus clone size are reproduced from that table; the DNA served to infer D and trimming. This table has roughly 250,000 clones, 70% to 90% appearing once. V dropped 9 bases and J dropped 4; count of bases not matched to a gene: 9. CDR3 length: 14 residues. From germline, CDR1 is SEHNR and CDR2 FQNEAQ (reference sequence).

This chain links TRBV7-9 with TRBJ1-1; 9 nucleotides agree with TRBD1. The receptor was derived from a woman in her thirties or forties with acute COVID-19. Sequencing input: PBMCs or T cells enriched from blood (not recorded which). CDR3 protein: CASVTGTGRTEAFF. CDR3 DNA: TGTGCCAGTGTGACCGGGACAGGGCGCACTGAAGCTTTCTTT. Filled out from reference TRBV7-9 and TRBJ1-1, the complete variable domain reads DTGVSQNPRHKITKRGQNVTFRCDPISEHNRLYWYRQTLGQGPEFLTYFQNEAQLEKSRLLSDRFSAERPKGSFSTLEIQRTEQGDSAMYLCASVTGTGRTEAFFGQGTRLTVV.